The entry that follows covers one T cell receptor beta chain sequence. The antigen is not known. The data were produced by immunoSEQ multiplex PCR, yet TCRdb's version contains in-frame clones alone and is incomplete. This sample yields 550,000 to 650,000 clones, of which approximately 96% are seen a single time; 0.11% belongs to the top ten. Naive CD8 cells lacked CD45RO, underwent positive selection for CCR7 and left out terminally differentiated effector memory CD45RA+ cells. This sample was included in a study of shared clonotypes between healthy human individuals. Study results and limitations: Deeper or shallower sequencing was expected to change how clonotypes are shared among donors.

There are 15 residues in the CDR3. V was pared by 4 bases and J by 10 bases, with 13 bases of the junction left unmatched. Germline V gene data show CDR1 as MGHRA and CDR2 as YSYEKL. The receptor comes from a woman in her 30s in good health. Sequencing used naive CD8+ T cells sorted from blood. V and J are TRBV4-1 and TRBJ2-4; 7 bases match TRBD1. The CDR3 DNA is TGCGCCAGCAGCCGGGGGCCCGGGACAGAGGAGATTCAGTACTTC. Its protein is CASSRGPGTEEIQYF.